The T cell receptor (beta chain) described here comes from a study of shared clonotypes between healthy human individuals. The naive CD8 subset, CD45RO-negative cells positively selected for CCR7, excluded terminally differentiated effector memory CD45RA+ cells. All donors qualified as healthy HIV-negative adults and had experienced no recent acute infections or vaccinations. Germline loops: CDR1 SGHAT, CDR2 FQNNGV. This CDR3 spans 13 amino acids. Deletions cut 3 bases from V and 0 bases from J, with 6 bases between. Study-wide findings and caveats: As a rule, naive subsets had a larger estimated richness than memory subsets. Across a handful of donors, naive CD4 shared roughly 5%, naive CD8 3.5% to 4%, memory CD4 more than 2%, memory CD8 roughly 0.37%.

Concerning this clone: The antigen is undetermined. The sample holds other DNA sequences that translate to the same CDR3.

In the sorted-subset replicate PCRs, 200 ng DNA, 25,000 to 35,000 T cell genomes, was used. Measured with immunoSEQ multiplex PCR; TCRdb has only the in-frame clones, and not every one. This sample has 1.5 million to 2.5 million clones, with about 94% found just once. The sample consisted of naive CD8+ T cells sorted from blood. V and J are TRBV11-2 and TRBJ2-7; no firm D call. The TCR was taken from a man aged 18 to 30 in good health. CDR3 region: CASSLVSSYEQYF. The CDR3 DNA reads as TGTGCCAGCAGCTTGGTCAGCTCCTACGAGCAGTACTTC.